The rows below give T cell receptor beta chains drawn from one sample of a study of Ad26.COV2.S vaccination and SARS-CoV-2 variants. Method: immunoSEQ multiplex PCR; TCRdb's copy keeps in-frame clones and lacks some. The sample comprises hundreds of thousands of clones, roughly nine tenths of which are singletons, and about 2.4% rests with the top ten. The sample was peripheral blood, taken in a trial of Ad26.COV2.S vaccine versus placebo. The receptor set was obtained from a person aged 18 to 65 who received the Ad26.COV2.S COVID-19 vaccine or a placebo. The CDR3 runs from the conserved cysteine through the conserved F or W. D genes are given only for firm matches. Expanded clones are given a class, and other clones once, few, many or no size at all.

j_call: TRBJ2-7
clone_size: .
d_call: .
v_call: TRBV5-4
cdr3_aa: CASSRETYEQYF
cdr3_nt: TGTGCCAGCAGCCGTGAAACCTACGAGCAGTACTTC

j_call: TRBJ1-1
clone_size: once
d_call: .
v_call: TRBV5-1
cdr3_aa: CASSFGTPWGDTEAFF
cdr3_nt: TGCGCCAGCAGCTTTGGGACCCCTTGGGGAGACACTGAAGCTTTCTTT

j_call: TRBJ1-1
clone_size: .
d_call: .
v_call: TRBV9
cdr3_aa: CASSGQVNTEAFF
cdr3_nt: TGTGCCAGCAGCGGACAGGTTAACACTGAAGCTTTCTTT

j_call: TRBJ2-1
clone_size: .
d_call: .
v_call: TRBV4-1
cdr3_aa: CASSPSRARQFF
cdr3_nt: TGCGCCAGCAGCCCATCACGCGCCAGGCAGTTCTTC

j_call: TRBJ1-1
clone_size: .
d_call: .
v_call: TRBV28
cdr3_aa: CASSPRLFEAFF
cdr3_nt: TGTGCCAGCAGTCCCAGGCTTTTCGAAGCTTTCTTT

j_call: TRBJ2-3
clone_size: .
d_call: .
v_call: TRBV30
cdr3_aa: CAWSVGVTTDTQYF
cdr3_nt: TGTGCCTGGAGTGTCGGTGTCACCACAGATACGCAGTATTTT

j_call: TRBJ2-1
clone_size: .
d_call: TRBD2
v_call: TRBV28
cdr3_aa: CASSLMTSRLAGYNEQFF
cdr3_nt: TGTGCCAGCAGTTTAATGACAAGCAGACTAGCGGGCTACAATGAGCAGTTCTTC

j_call: TRBJ1-5
clone_size: few
d_call: .
v_call: TRBV28
cdr3_aa: CASRTRLAGTISNQPQHF
cdr3_nt: TGTGCCAGCAGGACACGTCTGGCGGGGACCATTAGCAATCAGCCCCAGCATTTT

j_call: TRBJ2-2
clone_size: .
d_call: .
v_call: TRBV7-8
cdr3_aa: CASSTYSGIGWTGELFF
cdr3_nt: TGTGCCAGCAGCACCTATTCAGGGATTGGGTGGACCGGGGAGCTGTTTTTT

j_call: TRBJ1-2
clone_size: .
d_call: .
v_call: TRBV2
cdr3_aa: CASRVHGDGYTF
cdr3_nt: TGTGCCAGCAGGGTTCACGGAGATGGCTACACCTTC

j_call: TRBJ2-2
clone_size: .
d_call: .
v_call: TRBV5-5
cdr3_aa: CASPTGTGELFF
cdr3_nt: TGTGCCAGCCCTACAGGGACCGGGGAGCTGTTTTTT

j_call: TRBJ1-2
clone_size: .
d_call: TRBD1
v_call: TRBV25-1
cdr3_aa: CASSSYRGTFYGYTF
cdr3_nt: TGTGCCAGCAGTTCCTACAGGGGGACGTTCTATGGCTACACCTTC

j_call: TRBJ2-3
clone_size: .
d_call: .
v_call: TRBV7-3
cdr3_aa: CASSPGRLTDTQYF
cdr3_nt: TGTGCCAGCAGCCCGGGGAGACTCACAGATACGCAGTATTTT

j_call: TRBJ2-3
clone_size: .
d_call: .
v_call: TRBV18
cdr3_aa: CASSPPADTQYF
cdr3_nt: TGTGCCAGCTCACCACCTGCAGATACGCAGTATTTT

j_call: TRBJ2-2
clone_size: .
d_call: .
v_call: TRBV2
cdr3_aa: CASTTRTSGELFF
cdr3_nt: TGTGCCAGCACCACCAGGACATCCGGGGAGCTGTTTTTT

j_call: TRBJ1-1
clone_size: .
d_call: .
v_call: TRBV3-1/TRBV3-2
cdr3_aa: CASSREGLLNTEAFF
cdr3_nt: TGTGCCAGCAGCCGAGAGGGGCTTTTGAACACTGAAGCTTTCTTT

j_call: TRBJ1-5
clone_size: .
d_call: .
v_call: TRBV27
cdr3_aa: CASSLSVLKPQHF
cdr3_nt: TGTGCCAGCAGTTTATCGGTACTGAAGCCCCAGCATTTT

j_call: TRBJ1-6
clone_size: .
d_call: .
v_call: TRBV7-3
cdr3_aa: CASSLTGLSGGSYNSPLHF
cdr3_nt: TGTGCCAGCAGCTTAACGGGGCTGAGCGGTGGATCCTATAATTCACCCCTCCACTTT

j_call: TRBJ2-1
clone_size: .
d_call: TRBD2
v_call: TRBV29-1
cdr3_aa: CSVEVGAGDSYNEQFF
cdr3_nt: TGCAGCGTTGAAGTCGGAGCGGGGGACTCGTACAATGAGCAGTTCTTC

j_call: TRBJ1-2
clone_size: .
d_call: .
v_call: TRBV7-2
cdr3_aa: CASSTWTDSYGYTF
cdr3_nt: TGTGCCAGCAGCACCTGGACAGACAGCTATGGCTACACCTTC

j_call: TRBJ1-6
clone_size: .
d_call: .
v_call: TRBV28
cdr3_aa: CASSLGRQNSPLHF
cdr3_nt: TGTGCCAGCAGTTTGGGACGGCAAAATTCACCCCTCCACTTT

j_call: TRBJ2-3
clone_size: .
d_call: .
v_call: TRBV9
cdr3_aa: CASSITATLDTQYF
cdr3_nt: TGTGCCAGCAGCATCACAGCTACCTTAGATACGCAGTATTTT

j_call: TRBJ2-2
clone_size: .
d_call: .
v_call: TRBV13
cdr3_aa: CASSLSIPDAELFF
cdr3_nt: TGTGCCAGCAGCTTAAGTATCCCGGACGCGGAGCTGTTTTTT

j_call: TRBJ2-3
clone_size: .
d_call: .
v_call: TRBV7-2
cdr3_aa: CASSPQWRFTDTQYF
cdr3_nt: TGTGCCAGCAGCCCCCAGTGGCGGTTCACAGATACGCAGTATTTT

j_call: TRBJ2-2
clone_size: .
d_call: .
v_call: TRBV19
cdr3_aa: CASRFGTLNTGELFF
cdr3_nt: TGTGCCAGTAGATTCGGGACTTTAAACACCGGGGAGCTGTTTTTT

j_call: TRBJ2-1
clone_size: .
d_call: .
v_call: TRBV15
cdr3_aa: CATSRAGSEQFF
cdr3_nt: TGTGCCACCAGCAGAGCGGGGAGTGAGCAGTTCTTC

j_call: TRBJ1-4
clone_size: .
d_call: .
v_call: TRBV5-8
cdr3_aa: CASSLGKLFF
cdr3_nt: TGTGCCAGCAGCTTGGGAAAACTGTTTTTT

j_call: TRBJ1-4
clone_size: .
d_call: .
v_call: TRBV2
cdr3_aa: CASWYGGTNEKLFF
cdr3_nt: TGTGCCAGTTGGTACGGGGGCACGAATGAAAAACTGTTTTTT

j_call: TRBJ2-5
clone_size: .
d_call: TRBD2
v_call: TRBV10-3
cdr3_aa: CATGGTDRAETQYF
cdr3_nt: TGTGCCACCGGGGGGACCGACCGAGCGGAGACCCAGTACTTC

j_call: TRBJ2-3
clone_size: .
d_call: .
v_call: TRBV5-5
cdr3_aa: CASSLAPRTDTQYF
cdr3_nt: TGTGCCAGCAGCTTGGCGCCACGCACAGATACGCAGTATTTT

j_call: TRBJ1-1
clone_size: .
d_call: TRBD1
v_call: TRBV5-6
cdr3_aa: CASSFGTGTEAFF
cdr3_nt: TGTGCCAGCAGCTTTGGGACAGGGACTGAAGCTTTCTTT

j_call: TRBJ1-4
clone_size: .
d_call: .
v_call: TRBV25-1
cdr3_aa: CASSQGWGTEKLFF
cdr3_nt: TGTGCCAGCAGTCAAGGGTGGGGGACTGAAAAACTGTTTTTT

j_call: TRBJ2-2
clone_size: .
d_call: .
v_call: TRBV25-1
cdr3_aa: CASSALFIPGHYTGELFF
cdr3_nt: TGTGCCAGCAGCGCCCTCTTTATTCCGGGACACTACACCGGGGAGCTGTTTTTT

j_call: TRBJ2-7
clone_size: .
d_call: TRBD1
v_call: TRBV7-9
cdr3_aa: CASSLGRDSLREQYF
cdr3_nt: TGTGCCAGCAGCTTAGGTAGGGACAGTTTGAGGGAGCAGTACTTC

j_call: TRBJ2-7
clone_size: .
d_call: .
v_call: TRBV5-6
cdr3_aa: CATSGGPNYEQYF
cdr3_nt: TGTGCCACCTCGGGCGGACCGAACTACGAGCAGTACTTC

j_call: TRBJ1-1
clone_size: .
d_call: .
v_call: TRBV6-5
cdr3_aa: CASSYRGEGAFF
cdr3_nt: TGTGCCAGCAGTTACAGGGGGGAGGGAGCTTTCTTT

j_call: TRBJ1-3
clone_size: .
d_call: .
v_call: TRBV5-1
cdr3_aa: CASSLEGNSGNTIYF
cdr3_nt: TGCGCCAGCAGCTTGGAGGGCAACTCTGGAAACACCATATATTTT

j_call: TRBJ2-1
clone_size: .
d_call: .
v_call: TRBV7-2
cdr3_aa: CASSPMRGADEQFF
cdr3_nt: TGTGCCAGCAGCCCCATGAGAGGTGCGGATGAGCAGTTCTTC